This T cell receptor (beta chain) was sequenced during a study of OX40 agonist ivuxolimab in advanced cancers. The ends were cut back, 3 bases at V and 15 bases at J, with 21 bases in the middle. Germline CDR1 MNHNS, CDR2 SASEGT. The CDR3 extends over 14 amino acids. Method: immunoSEQ multiplex PCR; TCRdb's copy keeps in-frame clones and lacks some. The table records under 70,000 clones, roughly 90% of them present only once. The sequence came from an adult with an advanced solid tumor such as melanoma, head and neck, liver or kidney cancer. The V gene is TRBV6-1, the J gene TRBJ2-1, with TRBD2 as a possible D gene (5 bases). Sequenced here: CD4+ or CD8+ T cells sorted from blood, sampled in a trial of the OX40 agonist ivuxolimab. This CDR3 reads CASSDSAYGLEGFF. In nucleotides, the CDR3 is TGTGCCAGCAGTGATTCCGCTTACGGGCTTGAGGGGTTCTTC.